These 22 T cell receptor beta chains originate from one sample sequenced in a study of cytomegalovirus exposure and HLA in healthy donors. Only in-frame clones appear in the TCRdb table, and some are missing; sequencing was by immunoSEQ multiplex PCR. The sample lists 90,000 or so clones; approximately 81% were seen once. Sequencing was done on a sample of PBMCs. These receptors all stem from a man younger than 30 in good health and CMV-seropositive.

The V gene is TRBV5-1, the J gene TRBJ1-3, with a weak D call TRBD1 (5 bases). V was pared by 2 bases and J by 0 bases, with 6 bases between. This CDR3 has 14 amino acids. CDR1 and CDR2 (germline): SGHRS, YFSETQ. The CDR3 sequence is CASSLTGSGNTIYF. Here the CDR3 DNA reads TGCGCCAGCAGCTTAACAGGCTCTGGAAACACCATATATTTT.

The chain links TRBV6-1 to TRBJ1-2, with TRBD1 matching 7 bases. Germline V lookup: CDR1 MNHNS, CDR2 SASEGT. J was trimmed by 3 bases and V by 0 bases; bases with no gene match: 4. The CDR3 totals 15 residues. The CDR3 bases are TGTGCCAGCAGTGAAGCCGACAGGGACTACTATGGCTACACCTTC. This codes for CASSEADRDYYGYTF.

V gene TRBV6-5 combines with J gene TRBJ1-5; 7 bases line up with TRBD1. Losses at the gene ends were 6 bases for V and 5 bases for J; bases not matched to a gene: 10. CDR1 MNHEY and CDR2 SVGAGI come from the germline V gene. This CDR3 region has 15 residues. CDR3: CASSQGGTEDQPQHF. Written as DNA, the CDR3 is TGTGCCAGCAGCCAAGGGGGGACAGAAGATCAGCCCCAGCATTTT.

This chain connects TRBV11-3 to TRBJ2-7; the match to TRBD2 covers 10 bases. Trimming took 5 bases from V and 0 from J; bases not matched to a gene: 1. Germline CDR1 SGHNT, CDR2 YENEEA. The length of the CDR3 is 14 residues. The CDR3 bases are TGTGCCAGCAGCACTAGCGGGACCTCCTACGAGCAGTACTTC. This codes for CASSTSGTSYEQYF.

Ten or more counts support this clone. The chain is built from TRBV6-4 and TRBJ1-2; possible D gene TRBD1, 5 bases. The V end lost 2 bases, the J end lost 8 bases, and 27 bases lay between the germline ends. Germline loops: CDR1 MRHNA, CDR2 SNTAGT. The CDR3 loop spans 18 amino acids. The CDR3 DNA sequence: TGTGCCAGCAGTGACGGTTCAGGCGCCGTCCCCTCTGGGGGGGGCTACACCTTC. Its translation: CASSDGSGAVPSGGGYTF.

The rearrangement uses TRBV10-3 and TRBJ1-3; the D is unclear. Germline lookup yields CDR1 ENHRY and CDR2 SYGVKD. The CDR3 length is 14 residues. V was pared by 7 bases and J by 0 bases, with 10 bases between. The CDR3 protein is CAIKTAGSGNTIYF. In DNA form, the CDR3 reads TGTGCCATCAAAACCGCCGGCTCTGGAAACACCATATATTTT.

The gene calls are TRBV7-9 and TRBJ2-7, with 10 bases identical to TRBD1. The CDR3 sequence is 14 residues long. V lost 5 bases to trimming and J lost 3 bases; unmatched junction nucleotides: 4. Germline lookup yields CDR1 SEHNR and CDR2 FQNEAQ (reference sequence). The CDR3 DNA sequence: TGTGCCAGCAGCCGGACAGGGGGTAACTACGAGCAGTACTTC. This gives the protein CASSRTGGNYEQYF.

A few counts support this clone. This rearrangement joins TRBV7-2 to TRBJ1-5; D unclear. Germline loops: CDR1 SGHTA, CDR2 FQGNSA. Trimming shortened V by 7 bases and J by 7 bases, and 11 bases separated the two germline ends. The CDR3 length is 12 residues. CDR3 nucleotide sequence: TGTGCCAGCACAACGGGAAGACAGCCCCAGCATTTT. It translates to CASTTGRQPQHF. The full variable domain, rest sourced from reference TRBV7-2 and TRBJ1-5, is GAGVSQSPSNKVTEKGKDVELRCDPISGHTALYWYRQSLGQGLEFLIYFQGNSAPDKSGLPSDRFSAERTGGSVSTLTIQRTQQEDSAVYLCASTTGRQPQHFGDGTRLSIL.

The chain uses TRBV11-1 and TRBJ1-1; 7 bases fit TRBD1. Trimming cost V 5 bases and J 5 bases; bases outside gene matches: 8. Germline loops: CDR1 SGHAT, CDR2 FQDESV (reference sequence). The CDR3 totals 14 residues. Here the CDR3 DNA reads TGTGCCAGCAGCAACAGGGGCCGACCGACTGAAGCTTTCTTT. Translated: CASSNRGRPTEAFF. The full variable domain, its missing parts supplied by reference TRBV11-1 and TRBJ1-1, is EAEVAQSPRYKITEKSQAVAFWCDPISGHATLYWYRQILGQGPELLVQFQDESVVDDSQLPKDRFSAERLKGVDSTLKIQPAELGDSAMYLCASSNRGRPTEAFFGQGTRLTVV.

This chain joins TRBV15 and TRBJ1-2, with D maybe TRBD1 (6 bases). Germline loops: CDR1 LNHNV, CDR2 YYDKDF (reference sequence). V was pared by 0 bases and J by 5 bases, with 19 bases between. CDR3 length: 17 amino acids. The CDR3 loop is CATSRDRIRGMSYGYTF. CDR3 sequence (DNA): TGTGCCACCAGCAGAGATCGAATCAGGGGAATGAGTTATGGCTACACCTTC.

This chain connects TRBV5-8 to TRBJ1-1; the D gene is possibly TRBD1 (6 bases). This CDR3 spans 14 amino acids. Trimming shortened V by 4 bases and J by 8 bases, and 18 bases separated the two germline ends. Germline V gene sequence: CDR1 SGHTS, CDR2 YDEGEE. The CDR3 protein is CASSPGGGASEAFF. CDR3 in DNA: TGTGCCAGCAGCCCTGGCGGGGGGGCATCGGAAGCTTTCTTT.

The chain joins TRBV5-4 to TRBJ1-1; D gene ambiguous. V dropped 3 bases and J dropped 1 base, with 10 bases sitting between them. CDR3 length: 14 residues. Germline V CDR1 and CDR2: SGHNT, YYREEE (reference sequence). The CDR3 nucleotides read TGTGCCAGCAGCTGGGGAGGAGCGAACACTGAAGCTTTCTTT. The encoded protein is CASSWGGANTEAFF.

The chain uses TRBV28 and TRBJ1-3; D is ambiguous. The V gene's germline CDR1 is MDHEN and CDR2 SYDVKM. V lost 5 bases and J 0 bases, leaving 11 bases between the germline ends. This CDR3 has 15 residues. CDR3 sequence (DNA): TGTGCCAGCAGTCTCGGACTAATCTCTGGAAACACCATATATTTT. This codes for CASSLGLISGNTIYF.

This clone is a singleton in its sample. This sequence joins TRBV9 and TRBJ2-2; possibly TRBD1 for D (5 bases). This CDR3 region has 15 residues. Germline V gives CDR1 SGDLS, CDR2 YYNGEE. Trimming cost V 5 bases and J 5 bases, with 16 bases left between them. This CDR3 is CASRTTGTQTGELFF. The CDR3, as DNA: TGTGCCAGCAGAACCACAGGAACCCAGACCGGGGAGCTGTTTTTT.

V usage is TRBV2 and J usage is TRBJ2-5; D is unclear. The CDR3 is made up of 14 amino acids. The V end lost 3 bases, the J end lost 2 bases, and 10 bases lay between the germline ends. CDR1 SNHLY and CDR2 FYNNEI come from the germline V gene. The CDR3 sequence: CASSEAAAQETQYF. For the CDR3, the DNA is TGTGCCAGCAGTGAGGCGGCGGCTCAAGAGACCCAGTACTTC.

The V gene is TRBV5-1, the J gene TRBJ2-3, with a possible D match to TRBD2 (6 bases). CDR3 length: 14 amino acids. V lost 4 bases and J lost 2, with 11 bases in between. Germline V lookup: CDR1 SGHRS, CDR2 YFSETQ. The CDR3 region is CASSPGTPTDTQYF. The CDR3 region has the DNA TGCGCCAGCAGCCCCGGGACTCCCACAGATACGCAGTATTTT. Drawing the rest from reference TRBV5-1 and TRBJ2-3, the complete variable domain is KAGVTQTPRYLIKTRGQQVTLSCSPISGHRSVSWYQQTPGQGLQFLFEYFSETQRNKGNFPGRFSGRQFSNSRSEMNVSTLELGDSALYLCASSPGTPTDTQYFGPGTRLTVL.

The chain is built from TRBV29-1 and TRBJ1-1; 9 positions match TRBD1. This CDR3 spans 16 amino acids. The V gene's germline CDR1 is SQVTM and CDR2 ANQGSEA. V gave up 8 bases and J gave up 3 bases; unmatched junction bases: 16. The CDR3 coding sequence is TGCAGCACGAGCCCCGGAACAGGGGGCAGAGACACTGAAGCTTTCTTT. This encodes CSTSPGTGGRDTEAFF.

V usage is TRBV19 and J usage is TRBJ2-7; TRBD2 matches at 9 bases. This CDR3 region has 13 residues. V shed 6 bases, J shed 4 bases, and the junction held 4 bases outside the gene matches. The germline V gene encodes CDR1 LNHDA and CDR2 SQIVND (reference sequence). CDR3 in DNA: TGTGCCAGTAGGGTGCGGGGGGGATACGAGCAGTACTTC. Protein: CASRVRGGYEQYF. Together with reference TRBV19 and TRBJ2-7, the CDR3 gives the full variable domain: DGGITQSPKYLFRKEGQNVTLSCEQNLNHDAMYWYRQDPGQGLRLIYYSQIVNDFQKGDIAEGYSVSREKKESFPLTVTSAQKNPTAFYLCASRVRGGYEQYFGPGTRLTVT.

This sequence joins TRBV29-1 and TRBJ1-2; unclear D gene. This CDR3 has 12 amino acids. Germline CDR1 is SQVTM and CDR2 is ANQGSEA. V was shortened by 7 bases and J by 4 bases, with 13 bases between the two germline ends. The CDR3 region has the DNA TGCAGCGCCCCTGAGGCGGGCTATGGCTACACCTTC. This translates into CSAPEAGYGYTF.

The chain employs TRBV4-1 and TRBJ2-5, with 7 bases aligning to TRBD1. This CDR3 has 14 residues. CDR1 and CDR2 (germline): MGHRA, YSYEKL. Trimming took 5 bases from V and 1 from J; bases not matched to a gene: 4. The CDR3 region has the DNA TGCGCCAGCAGCGCCCGGGACAGCCAAGAGACCCAGTACTTC. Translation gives CASSARDSQETQYF.

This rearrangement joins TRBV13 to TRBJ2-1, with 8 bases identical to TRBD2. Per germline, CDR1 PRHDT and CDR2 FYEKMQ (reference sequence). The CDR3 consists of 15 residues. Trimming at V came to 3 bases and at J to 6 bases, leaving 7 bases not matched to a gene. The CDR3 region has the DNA TGTGCCAGCAGCTTTAGAGCGGGAGCCGGCAATGAGCAGTTCTTC. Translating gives CASSFRAGAGNEQFF.

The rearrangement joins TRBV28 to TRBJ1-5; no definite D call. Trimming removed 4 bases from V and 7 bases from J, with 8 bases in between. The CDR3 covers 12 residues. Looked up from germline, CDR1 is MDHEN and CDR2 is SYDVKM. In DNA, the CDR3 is TGTGCCAGCAGTTACACCAAGCAGCCCCAGCATTTT. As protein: CASSYTKQPQHF.